The clone carrying this TCR beta chain was detected ten times or more. No antigen is known for it. V lost 4 bases, J lost 6 bases, and 22 bases lay in between. Germline CDR1 LGHNA, CDR2 YSLEER. The CDR3 spans 17 residues. The sample belongs to a study of T-cell reconstitution after alpha-beta-depleted transplantation in children. Points from the study as a whole: T cells produced anew were the main source of T-cell counts and diversity one year after transplant.

Unique molecular identifiers were used to barcode this TCRbeta library. A single record per CDR3 protein comes from TCRdb applying MiXCR to the PCR reads. The data show around 600,000 distinct CDR3 sequences, 23% seen once. The chain carries TRBV4-3 and TRBJ2-1; the D call may be TRBD1 or TRBD2 (5 bases each). Sequences were derived from PBMCs, mostly from graft donor cells, sampled 360 days after TCRalphabeta/CD19-depleted stem cell transplant. The sequence was obtained from a boy less than two years old who had a stem cell transplant for acute myeloid leukemia, so the T cells may come from the graft donor. DNA for the CDR3: TGCGCCAGCAGCCCGAAGGTGTCAGGGACCACACGCAATGAGCAGTTCTTC. Translation: CASSPKVSGTTRNEQFF.